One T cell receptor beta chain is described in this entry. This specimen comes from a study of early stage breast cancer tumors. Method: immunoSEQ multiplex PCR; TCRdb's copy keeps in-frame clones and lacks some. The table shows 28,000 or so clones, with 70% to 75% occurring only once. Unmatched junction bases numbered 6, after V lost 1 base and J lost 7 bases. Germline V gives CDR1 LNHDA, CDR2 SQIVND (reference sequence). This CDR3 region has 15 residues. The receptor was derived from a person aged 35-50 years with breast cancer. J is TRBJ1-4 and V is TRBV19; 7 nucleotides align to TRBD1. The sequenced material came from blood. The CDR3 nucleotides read TGTGCCAGTAGTATAGGTGACAGGGTGCCTGAAAAACTGTTTTTT. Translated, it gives CASSIGDRVPEKLFF. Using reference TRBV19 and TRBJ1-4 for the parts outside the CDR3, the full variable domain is DGGITQSPKYLFRKEGQNVTLSCEQNLNHDAMYWYRQDPGQGLRLIYYSQIVNDFQKGDIAEGYSVSREKKESFPLTVTSAQKNPTAFYLCASSIGDRVPEKLFFGSGTQLSVL.